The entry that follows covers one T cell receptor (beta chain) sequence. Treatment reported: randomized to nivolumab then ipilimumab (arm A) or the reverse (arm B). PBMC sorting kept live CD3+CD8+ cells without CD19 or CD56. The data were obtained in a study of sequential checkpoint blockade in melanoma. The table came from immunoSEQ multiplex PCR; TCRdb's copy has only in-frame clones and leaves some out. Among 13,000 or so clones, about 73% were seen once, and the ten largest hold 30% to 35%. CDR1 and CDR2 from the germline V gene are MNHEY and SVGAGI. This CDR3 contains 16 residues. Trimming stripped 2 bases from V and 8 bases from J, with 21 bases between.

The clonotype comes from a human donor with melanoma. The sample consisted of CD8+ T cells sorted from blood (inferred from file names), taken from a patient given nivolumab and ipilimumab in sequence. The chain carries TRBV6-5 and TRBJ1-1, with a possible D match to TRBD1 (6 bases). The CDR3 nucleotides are TGTGCCAGCAGTTACCTCGAAGGTGTGGTACAGGGAGAAGCTTTCTTT. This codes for CASSYLEGVVQGEAFF.